This is a list of T cell receptor beta chains from one sample in a study of T cells after yellow fever vaccination. TCRdb re-called the 5' RACE reads with MiXCR, one entry per CDR3 protein. The table shows approximately 110,000 distinct CDR3 sequences, with around 8.6% occurring only once. The sample consisted of CD8+ T cells sorted from PBMCs, taken 45 days after the yellow fever booster vaccination. Receptors were obtained from a man aged 25 to 45 who received the YFV17D yellow fever vaccine. CDR3s include the opening cysteine and the closing phenylalanine or tryptophan. The order of the fields is D gene, J gene, clone size, V gene, CDR3 protein, CDR3 DNA. The D gene is left open where the match is weak. The size field is filled for only some rows; it gives once, few, many or a size class.

d_gene: .
j_gene: TRBJ1-1
abundance: many
v_gene: TRBV7-6
CDR3aa: CASSMDPGDTEAFF
CDR3nt: TGTGCCAGCAGCATGGACCCGGGGGACACTGAAGCTTTCTTT

d_gene: .
j_gene: TRBJ2-1
abundance: few
v_gene: TRBV28
CDR3aa: CASSLTDSTDEQFF
CDR3nt: TGTGCCAGCAGTTTAACCGACAGTACGGATGAGCAGTTCTTC

d_gene: .
j_gene: TRBJ2-7
abundance: many
v_gene: TRBV12-3/TRBV12-4
CDR3aa: CASSFPRTEQYF
CDR3nt: TGTGCCAGCAGTTTCCCCAGGACCGAGCAGTACTTC

d_gene: .
j_gene: TRBJ2-5
abundance: few
v_gene: TRBV7-9
CDR3aa: CASSLGQEGQPAQYF
CDR3nt: TGTGCCAGCAGCCTAGGGCAAGAAGGACAGCCTGCCCAGTACTTC

d_gene: .
j_gene: TRBJ1-4
abundance: .
v_gene: TRBV15
CDR3aa: CATRSGYNEKLFF
CDR3nt: TGTGCCACCAGGTCAGGATATAATGAAAAACTGTTTTTT

d_gene: .
j_gene: TRBJ2-7
abundance: few
v_gene: TRBV7-2
CDR3aa: CASSLLGTSYEQYF
CDR3nt: TGTGCCAGCAGCTTACTCGGGACCTCCTACGAGCAGTACTTC

d_gene: .
j_gene: TRBJ1-2
abundance: many
v_gene: TRBV15
CDR3aa: CATSRAGGYTF
CDR3nt: TGTGCCACCAGCAGAGCAGGGGGCTACACCTTC

d_gene: TRBD2
j_gene: TRBJ2-1
abundance: many
v_gene: TRBV12-3/TRBV12-4
CDR3aa: CASSFPLATDNEQFF
CDR3nt: TGTGCCAGCAGTTTCCCACTAGCGACTGACAATGAGCAGTTCTTC

d_gene: TRBD1
j_gene: TRBJ1-1
abundance: many
v_gene: TRBV12-3/TRBV12-4
CDR3aa: CASRQGQGMFAFF
CDR3nt: TGTGCCAGCAGACAAGGACAGGGGATGTTTGCTTTCTTT

d_gene: .
j_gene: TRBJ1-2
abundance: many
v_gene: TRBV12-3/TRBV12-4
CDR3aa: CASSLAGVDYGYTF
CDR3nt: TGTGCCAGCAGTTTGGCTGGCGTTGACTATGGCTACACCTTC

d_gene: .
j_gene: TRBJ2-3
abundance: many
v_gene: TRBV20-1
CDR3aa: CSARETGHSTDTQYF
CDR3nt: TGCAGTGCTAGAGAGACAGGACATAGCACAGATACGCAGTATTTT

d_gene: TRBD2
j_gene: TRBJ2-1
abundance: .
v_gene: TRBV7-3
CDR3aa: CASSFNLADGNEQFF
CDR3nt: TGTGCCAGCAGCTTTAACCTAGCGGATGGGAATGAGCAGTTCTTC